The 5 T cell receptor beta chains below come from one sample, sequenced in a study of neoadjuvant anti-PD-1 for oral cavity cancer. Profiling relied on immunoSEQ multiplex PCR, and the TCRdb table lists in-frame clones only, not all of them. The sample includes about 4,700 clones, 58% seen only once; the top ten take 5.5% to 8%. The starting material was tumor tissue, obtained before nivolumab (anti-PD-1) treatment. All receptors come from a person between 35 and 79 years old with oral cavity squamous cell carcinoma.

Here the CDR3 DNA reads TGTGCCAGCAGTTCCACGGGGTATGGGGCCAACGTCCTGACTTTC. Protein product: CASSSTGYGANVLTF. The chain joins TRBV6-5 to TRBJ2-6; D is perhaps TRBD2 (5 bases). Trimming took off 4 bases at V and 3 bases at J, with 10 bases between the two ends. CDR1 and CDR2 (germline): MNHEY, SVGAGI. This CDR3 has 15 residues.

The chain carries TRBV10-2 and TRBJ1-5; maybe TRBD1 (5 bases). Trimming shortened V by 7 bases and J by 4 bases, and 8 bases separated the two germline ends. The length of the CDR3 is 12 residues. The V gene's germline CDR1 is WSHSY and CDR2 SAAADI. The CDR3 here is CASTDRNQPQHF. Here the CDR3 DNA reads TGCGCCAGCACCGACAGAAATCAGCCCCAGCATTTT.

A few counts support this clone. This chain links TRBV6-1 with TRBJ1-6; D is undetermined. V lost 5 bases to trimming and J lost 10 bases, with 15 bases between them. Germline V gene lookup returns CDR1 MNHNS and CDR2 SASEGT. The CDR3 consists of 14 residues. CDR3 sequence reads: CASSSGPYNSPLHF. For the CDR3, the DNA is TGTGCCAGCAGTTCCGGCCCATACAACTCACCCCTCCACTTT.

The chain employs TRBV27 and TRBJ1-1; TRBD1 aligns across 9 bases. From germline, CDR1 is MNHEY and CDR2 SMNVEV (reference sequence). V was pared by 6 bases and J by 5 bases, with 7 bases of the junction left unmatched. The CDR3 extends over 14 amino acids. The CDR3 sequence: CASRVQGANTEAFF. The CDR3 region has the DNA TGTGCCAGCAGGGTACAGGGGGCTAATACTGAAGCTTTCTTT.

This clone has only a few counts. The chain is built from TRBV19 and TRBJ2-7; 7 nucleotides line up with TRBD2. Germline CDR1 LNHDA, CDR2 SQIVND (reference sequence). The V segment lost 3 bases and the J segment 6 bases; nucleotides outside the gene matches: 8. The CDR3 runs to 14 residues. For the CDR3, the DNA is TGTGCCAGTAGTATGGGGGAGGGGAGGTTCGAGCAGTACTTC. Translation gives CASSMGEGRFEQYF.